Below, 17 T cell receptor beta chains from the same sample are listed, as sequenced in a study of T-cell memory formation after mild COVID-19. TCRdb itself ran the 5' RACE reads through MiXCR, one entry per CDR3 protein. The profile shows 470,000 or so distinct CDR3 sequences, roughly 25% of them singletons. Material: PBMCs or a T cell subset sorted from them (not recorded which). These receptors originate from an adult woman who had mild COVID-19 (a few samples of this study predate the infection). Cell type and time point are not known.

The chain recombines TRBV7-9 with TRBJ1-2; D remains ambiguous. The CDR3 runs to 15 residues. In germline, CDR1 is SEHNR, CDR2 FQNEAQ (reference sequence). Trimming left V 1 base short and J 5 bases short, with 14 bases between. The CDR3 here is CASSLEAVEVYGYTF. As DNA, the CDR3 is TGTGCCAGCAGCTTAGAGGCGGTAGAAGTATATGGCTACACCTTC.

This chain links TRBV27 with TRBJ2-2, with D possibly TRBD2 on 6 matching bases. V gave up 7 bases and J gave up 7 bases, with 16 bases separating them. The length of the CDR3 is 14 residues. The germline gives CDR1 MNHEY, CDR2 SMNVEV (reference sequence). CDR3: CASKGLIPSGELFF. In nucleotides, the CDR3 is TGTGCCAGCAAGGGACTCATCCCAAGCGGGGAGCTGTTTTTT.

This clonotype has only a few counts. J is TRBJ2-4 and V is TRBV7-9; 13 bases are a match to TRBD2. With V trimmed by 8 bases and J by 0 bases, 4 bases remained unmatched. Per germline, CDR1 SEHNR and CDR2 FQNEAQ (reference sequence). There are 16 residues in the CDR3. The CDR3 DNA is TGTGCCAGCGCACTAGCGGGGGGGCTAGCCAAAAACATTCAGTACTTC. Protein product: CASALAGGLAKNIQYF.

V usage is TRBV20-1 and J usage is TRBJ1-4; 7 nucleotides agree with TRBD1. The CDR3 runs to 14 residues. V lost 6 bases, J lost 3 bases, and 7 bases stayed unmatched. CDR1 is DFQATT and CDR2 is SNEGSKA in the germline V gene (reference sequence). CDR3 in amino acids: CSAQRGTANEKLFF. Written as DNA, the CDR3 is TGCAGTGCGCAGAGAGGGACAGCTAATGAAAAACTGTTTTTT.

The chain joins TRBV4-2 to TRBJ2-7; D is undetermined. The CDR3 runs 12 residues. The germline gives CDR1 LGHNA, CDR2 YNFKEQ. Trimming pared 0 bases from V and 9 bases from J, leaving 9 bases between. CDR3 coding DNA: TGTGCCAGCAGCCAAGATGGGCGAACGCAGTACTTC. Translating gives CASSQDGRTQYF.

Judged by abundance, this clonotype is medium-sized (0.01 to 0.1%). J is TRBJ2-1 and V is TRBV20-1; tentatively, D is TRBD2 (6 bases). Trimming stripped 6 bases from V and 1 base from J, with 10 bases between. The length of the CDR3 is 13 residues. The germline CDR1 and CDR2 sequences are DFQATT and SNEGSKA (reference sequence). The CDR3 is CSAGGLSYNEQFF. CDR3 coding DNA: TGCAGTGCGGGTGGACTATCCTACAATGAGCAGTTCTTC.

The sample holds one count of this clonotype. The V gene is TRBV29-1, the J gene TRBJ2-2; 7 bases agree with TRBD1. Germline V gene sequence: CDR1 SQVTM, CDR2 ANQGSEA. Trimming cost V 3 bases and J 1 base; bases outside gene matches: 5. CDR3 length: 15 amino acids. CDR3 protein: CSVDNGDRNTGELFF. The CDR3, as DNA: TGCAGCGTTGATAATGGGGACAGGAACACCGGGGAGCTGTTTTTT.

The J gene is TRBJ2-7, the V gene TRBV7-6, with a tentative D call TRBD2 (6 bases). This CDR3 comprises 12 residues. V was pared by 1 base and J by 12 bases, with 13 bases between. Germline loops: CDR1 SGHVS, CDR2 FNYEAQ. CDR3 DNA: TGTGCCAGCAGCTTAGATGCGGGGAGCTTGTACTTC. This sequence encodes CASSLDAGSLYF.

The V and J genes are TRBV28 and TRBJ2-1; D gene uncertain. Germline CDR1 reads MDHEN; CDR2 reads SYDVKM. CDR3 size: 13 residues. V lost 2 bases to trimming and J lost 6 bases, with 8 bases between them. The CDR3 region is CASSLGVVNEQFF. CDR3 DNA: TGTGCCAGCAGTTTAGGGGTAGTCAATGAGCAGTTCTTC.

This clonotype was detected only a few times. The rearrangement uses TRBV5-1 and TRBJ2-7; D gene unclear. Trimming removed 4 bases from V and 4 bases from J, with 18 bases in between. CDR1 is SGHRS, CDR2 YFSETQ, per germline. CDR3 length: 15 residues. The CDR3 DNA sequence: TGCGCCAGCAGCCCAGGACCGTCGGCCTCGTACGAGCAGTACTTC. Translated: CASSPGPSASYEQYF.

This chain connects TRBV2 to TRBJ2-7; tentatively, D is TRBD1 (6 bases). V was trimmed by 4 bases and J by 4 bases, leaving 29 bases between them. The CDR3 contains 19 residues. Per the germline V gene, CDR1 is SNHLY and CDR2 is FYNNEI. The CDR3 spells CASSVGDTRVLLGIYEQYF. The CDR3 nucleotides are TGTGCCAGCAGTGTTGGGGACACCCGGGTCCTTCTTGGGATATACGAGCAGTACTTC. The whole variable domain, remainder taken from reference TRBV2 and TRBJ2-7, is EPEVTQTPSHQVTQMGQEVILRCVPISNHLYFYWYRQILGQKVEFLVSFYNNEISEKSEIFDDQFSVERPDGSNFTLKIRSTKLEDSAMYFCASSVGDTRVLLGIYEQYFGPGTRLTVT.

In its sample, this clonotype was seen a few times. V and J are TRBV27 and TRBJ2-1; 10 nucleotides line up with TRBD2. The J segment lost 4 bases and the V segment lost 7 bases, leaving 4 bases of the junction unmatched. The CDR3 loop spans 14 amino acids. Looked up from germline, CDR1 is MNHEY and CDR2 is SMNVEV (reference sequence). The DNA for the CDR3 is TGTGCCAGCACCGAGCGGGAGGGATACAATGAGCAGTTCTTC. This encodes CASTEREGYNEQFF.

The chain joins TRBV3-1 to TRBJ1-1; maybe TRBD1 (5 bases). The CDR3 runs to 15 residues. Germline CDR1 and CDR2: LGHDT and YNNKEL (reference sequence). The V end lost 10 bases, the J end lost 4 bases, and 22 bases lay between the germline ends. The CDR3 protein is CATAPAGTAGTEAFF. The CDR3 DNA reads TGTGCCACGGCTCCTGCCGGGACTGCGGGCACTGAAGCTTTCTTT. Filled out from reference TRBV3-1 and TRBJ1-1, the complete variable domain reads DTAVSQTPKYLVTQMGNDKSIKCEQNLGHDTMYWYKQDSKKFLKIMFSYNNKELIINETVPNRFSPKSPDKAHLNLHINSLELGDSAVYFCATAPAGTAGTEAFFGQGTRLTVV.

The gene calls are TRBV15 and TRBJ2-3, with D hard to call. V lost 0 bases and J lost 1, with 8 bases in between. The CDR3 totals 15 residues. CDR1 and CDR2 (germline): LNHNV, YYDKDF (reference sequence). CDR3 nucleotides: TGTGCCACCAGCAGAGATGTCTACGGCACAGATACGCAGTATTTT. Encoded protein: CATSRDVYGTDTQYF.

The V and J genes are TRBV4-3 and TRBJ2-7; 9 bases line up with TRBD2. Trimming took 0 bases from V and 6 from J; bases not matched to a gene: 12. Germline assignment: CDR1 LGHNA and CDR2 YSLEER. CDR3 length: 17 amino acids. The CDR3 region is CASSQETGGRAISEQYF. As DNA, the CDR3 is TGCGCCAGCAGCCAAGAGACAGGCGGGAGGGCAATTTCCGAGCAGTACTTC.

The J gene is TRBJ2-1, the V gene TRBV19; TRBD2 matches 12 bases. Germline trimming cut 6 bases from V and 6 bases from J; bases unmatched to any gene: 6. This CDR3 is 15 amino acids long. Germline V gene data show CDR1 as LNHDA and CDR2 as SQIVND (reference sequence). The CDR3 DNA is TGTGCCAGTAGCTCGGGACTAGCGGGCCTCAATGAGCAGTTCTTC. This sequence encodes CASSSGLAGLNEQFF.

The V call is TRBV5-5, the J call TRBJ1-2; D is possibly TRBD1 (5 bases). Trimming removed 4 bases at V and 5 bases at J, with 12 bases between. Germline V gives CDR1 SGHKS, CDR2 YYEKEE (reference sequence). This CDR3 comprises 13 residues. The CDR3 loop reads CASSPGWGYGYTF. DNA for the CDR3: TGTGCCAGCAGCCCCGGCTGGGGGTATGGCTACACCTTC.